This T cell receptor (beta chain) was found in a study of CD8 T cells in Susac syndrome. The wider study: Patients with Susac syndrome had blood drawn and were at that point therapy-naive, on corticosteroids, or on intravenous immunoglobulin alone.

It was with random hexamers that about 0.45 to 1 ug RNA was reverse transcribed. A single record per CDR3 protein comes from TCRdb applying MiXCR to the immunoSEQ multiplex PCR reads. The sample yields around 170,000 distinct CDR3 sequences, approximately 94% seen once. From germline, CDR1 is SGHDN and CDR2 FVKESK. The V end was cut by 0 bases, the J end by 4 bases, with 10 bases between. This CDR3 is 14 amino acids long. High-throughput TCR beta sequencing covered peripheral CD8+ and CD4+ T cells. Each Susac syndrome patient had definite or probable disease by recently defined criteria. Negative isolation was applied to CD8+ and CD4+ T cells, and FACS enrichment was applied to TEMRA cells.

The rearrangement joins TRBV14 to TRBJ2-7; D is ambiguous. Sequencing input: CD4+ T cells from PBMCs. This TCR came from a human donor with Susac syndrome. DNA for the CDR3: TGTGCCAGCAGCCAAGACCCAATCCATTACGAGCAGTACTTC. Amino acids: CASSQDPIHYEQYF. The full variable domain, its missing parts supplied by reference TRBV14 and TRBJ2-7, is EAGVTQFPSHSVIEKGQTVTLRCDPISGHDNLYWYRRVMGKEIKFLLHFVKESKQDESGMPNNRFLAERTGGTYSTLKVQPAELEDSGVYFCASSQDPIHYEQYFGPGTRLTVT.